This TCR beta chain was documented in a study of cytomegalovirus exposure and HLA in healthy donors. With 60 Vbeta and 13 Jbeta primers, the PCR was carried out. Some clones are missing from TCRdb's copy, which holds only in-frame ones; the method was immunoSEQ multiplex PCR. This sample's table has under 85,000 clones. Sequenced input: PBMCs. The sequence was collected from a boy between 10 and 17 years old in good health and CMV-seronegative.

CDR3 region: CATSTSGGILYGYTF. The CDR3 DNA sequence: TGTGCCACCAGTACCAGCGGGGGGATCCTCTATGGCTACACCTTC. This sequence joins TRBV15 and TRBJ1-2, with a possible D match to TRBD1 (5 bases). CDR1 is LNHNV, CDR2 YYDKDF, per germline (reference sequence). V was clipped by 6 bases and J by 4 bases, with 18 bases between them. The CDR3 runs 15 residues.